This T cell receptor (beta chain) emerged from a study of T-cell reconstitution after alpha-beta-depleted transplantation in children. Germline V CDR1 and CDR2: DFQATT, SNEGSKA (reference sequence). This CDR3 comprises 15 residues. Trimming took off 2 bases at V and 0 bases at J, with 11 bases between the two ends. Preparation of the TCRbeta library used unique molecular identifiers. TCRdb analysed the PCR reads with MiXCR anew, one entry per CDR3 protein. The profile shows about 540,000 distinct CDR3 sequences, 18% of them singletons. The TCR originated in a human donor who donated a stem cell graft to a child with acute lymphoblastic leukemia. The starting material was PBMCs from the stem cell graft donor, obtained from the stem cell graft. This chain uses TRBV20-1 with TRBJ2-4, with D possibly TRBD2 on 5 matching bases. CDR3 DNA: TGCAGTGCTAGAAGAGGCGGACTAGCCAAAAACATTCAGTACTTC. Amino acids: CSARRGGLAKNIQYF.